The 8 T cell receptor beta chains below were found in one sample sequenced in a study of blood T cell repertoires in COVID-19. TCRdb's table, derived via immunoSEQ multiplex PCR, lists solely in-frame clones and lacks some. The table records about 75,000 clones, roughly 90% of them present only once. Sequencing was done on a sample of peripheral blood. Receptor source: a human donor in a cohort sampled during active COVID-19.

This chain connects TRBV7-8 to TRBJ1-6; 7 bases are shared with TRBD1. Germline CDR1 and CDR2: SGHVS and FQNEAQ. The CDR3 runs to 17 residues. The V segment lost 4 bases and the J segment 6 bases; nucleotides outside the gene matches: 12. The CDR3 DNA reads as TGTGCCAGCAGCTCAGGCGCTGGGACAGTTCTTAATTCACCCCTCCACTTT. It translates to CASSSGAGTVLNSPLHF.

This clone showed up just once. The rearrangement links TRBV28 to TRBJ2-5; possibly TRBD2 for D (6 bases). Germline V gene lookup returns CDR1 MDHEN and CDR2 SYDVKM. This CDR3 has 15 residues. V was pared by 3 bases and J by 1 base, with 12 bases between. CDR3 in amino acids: CASSFLRGSQETQYF. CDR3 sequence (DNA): TGTGCCAGCAGTTTTCTACGGGGGAGCCAAGAGACCCAGTACTTC.

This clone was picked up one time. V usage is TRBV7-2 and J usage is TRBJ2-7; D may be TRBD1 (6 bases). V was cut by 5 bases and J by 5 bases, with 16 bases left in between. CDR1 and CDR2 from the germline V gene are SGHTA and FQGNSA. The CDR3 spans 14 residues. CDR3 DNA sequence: TGTGCCAGCAGCCTGCAGGGGCATGGCCACGAGCAGTACTTC. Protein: CASSLQGHGHEQYF.

This CDR3 is CASSEVMTGAGVEQYF. CDR3 nucleotide sequence: TGTGCCAGCAGTGAAGTTATGACAGGGGCCGGGGTAGAGCAGTACTTC. This chain uses TRBV6-1 with TRBJ2-7; 8 nucleotides match TRBD1. J was trimmed by 7 bases and V by 1 base; bases with no gene match: 12. The CDR3 contains 16 residues. CDR1 MNHNS and CDR2 SASEGT come from the germline V gene.

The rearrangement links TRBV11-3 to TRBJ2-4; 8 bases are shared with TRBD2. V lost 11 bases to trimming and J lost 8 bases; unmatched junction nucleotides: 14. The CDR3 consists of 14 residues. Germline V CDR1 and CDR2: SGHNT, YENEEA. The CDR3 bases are TGTGCCCCCCAGAGTAGCGGGGCATGTGACATTCAGTACTTC. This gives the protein CAPQSSGACDIQYF. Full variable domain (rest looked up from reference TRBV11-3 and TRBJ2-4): EAGVVQSPRYKIIEKKQPVAFWCNPISGHNTLYWYLQNLGQGPELLIRYENEEAVDDSQLPKDRFSAERLKGVDSTLKIQPAELGDSAVYLCAPQSSGACDIQYFGAGTRLSVL.

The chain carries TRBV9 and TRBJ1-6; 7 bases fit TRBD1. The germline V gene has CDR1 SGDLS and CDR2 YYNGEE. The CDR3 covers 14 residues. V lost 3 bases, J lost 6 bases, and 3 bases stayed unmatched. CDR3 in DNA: TGTGCCAGCAGCGGCGGGACAGTTAATTCACCCCTCCACTTT. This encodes CASSGGTVNSPLHF.

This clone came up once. The CDR3 sequence is CATSDSRFRYTF. In DNA, the CDR3 is TGTGCCACCAGTGATTCTCGTTTCCGCTACACCTTC. The chain is built from TRBV24-1 and TRBJ1-2, with D uncertain. V lost 2 bases and J 9 bases, leaving 9 bases between the germline ends. Germline assignment: CDR1 KGHDR and CDR2 SFDVKD. The CDR3 runs 12 residues.

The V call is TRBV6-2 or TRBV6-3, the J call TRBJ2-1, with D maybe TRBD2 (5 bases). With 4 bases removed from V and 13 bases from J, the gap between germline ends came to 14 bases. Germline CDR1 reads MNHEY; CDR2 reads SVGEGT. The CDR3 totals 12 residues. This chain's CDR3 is CASSSGIPLQFF. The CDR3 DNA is TGTGCCAGCAGTTCCGGGATACCTTTACAGTTCTTC.